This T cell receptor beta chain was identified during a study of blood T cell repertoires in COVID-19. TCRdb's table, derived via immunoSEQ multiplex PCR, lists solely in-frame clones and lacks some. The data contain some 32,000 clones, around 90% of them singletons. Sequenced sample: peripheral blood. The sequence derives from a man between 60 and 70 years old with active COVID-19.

Here the CDR3 DNA reads TGTGCCAGCAGTGAAGTTGGGGTACGGAGGAATCAGCCCCAGCATTTT. Protein product: CASSEVGVRRNQPQHF. The V gene is TRBV6-1, the J gene TRBJ1-5; D uncertain. Deletions cut 1 base from V and 4 bases from J, with 14 bases between. The CDR3 consists of 16 residues. CDR1 and CDR2 (germline): MNHNS, SASEGT.